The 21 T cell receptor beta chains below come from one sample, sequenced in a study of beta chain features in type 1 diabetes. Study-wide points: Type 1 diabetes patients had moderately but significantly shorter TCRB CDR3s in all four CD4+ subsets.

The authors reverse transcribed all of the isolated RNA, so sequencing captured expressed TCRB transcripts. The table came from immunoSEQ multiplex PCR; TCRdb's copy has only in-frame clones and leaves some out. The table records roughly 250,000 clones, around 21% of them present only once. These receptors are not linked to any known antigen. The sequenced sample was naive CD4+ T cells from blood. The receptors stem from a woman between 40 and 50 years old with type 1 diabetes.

The CDR3 coding sequence is TGTGCCAGCTCACCAAGGGGGGGCGACGGCTACACCTTC. Protein product: CASSPRGGDGYTF. The chain recombines TRBV18 with TRBJ1-2; a possible D gene is TRBD1 (6 bases). The CDR3 sequence is 13 residues long. From germline, CDR1 is KGHSH and CDR2 LQKENI. The V gene lost 2 bases and the J gene lost 8 bases, with 12 bases spanning the gap.

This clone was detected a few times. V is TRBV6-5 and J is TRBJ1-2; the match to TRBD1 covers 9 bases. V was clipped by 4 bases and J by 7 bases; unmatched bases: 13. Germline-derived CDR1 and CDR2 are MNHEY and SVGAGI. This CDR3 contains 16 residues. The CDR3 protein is CASSSPPGQGRGGYTF. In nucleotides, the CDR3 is TGTGCCAGCAGTTCCCCACCGGGACAGGGCCGTGGTGGCTACACCTTC.

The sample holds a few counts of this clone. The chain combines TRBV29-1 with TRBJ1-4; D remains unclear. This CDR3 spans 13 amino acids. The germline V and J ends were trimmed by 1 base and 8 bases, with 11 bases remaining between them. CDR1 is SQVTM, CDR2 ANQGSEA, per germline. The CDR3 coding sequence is TGCAGCGTTGAAGGCCAAGTCGGGGAAAAACTGTTTTTT. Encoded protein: CSVEGQVGEKLFF.

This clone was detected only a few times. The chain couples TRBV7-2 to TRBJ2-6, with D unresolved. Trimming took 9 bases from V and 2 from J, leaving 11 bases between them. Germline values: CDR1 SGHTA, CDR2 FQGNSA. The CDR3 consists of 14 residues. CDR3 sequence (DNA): TGTGCCAGTTTCCTCCGTCCTGGGGCCAACGTCCTGACTTTC. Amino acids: CASFLRPGANVLTF.

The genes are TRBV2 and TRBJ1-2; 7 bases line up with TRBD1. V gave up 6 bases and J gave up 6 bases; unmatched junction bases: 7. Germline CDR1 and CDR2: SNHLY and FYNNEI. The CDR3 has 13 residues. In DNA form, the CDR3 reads TGTGCCAGCAGGAATGACAGGGACCATGGCTACACCTTC. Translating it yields CASRNDRDHGYTF.

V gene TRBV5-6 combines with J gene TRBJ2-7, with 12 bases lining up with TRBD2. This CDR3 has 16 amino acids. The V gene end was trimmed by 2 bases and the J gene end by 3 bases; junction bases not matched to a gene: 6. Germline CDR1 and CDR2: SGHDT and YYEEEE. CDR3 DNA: TGTGCCAGCAGCTTCTCCCTAGCGGGAGGGAGCTACGAGCAGTACTTC. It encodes CASSFSLAGGSYEQYF.

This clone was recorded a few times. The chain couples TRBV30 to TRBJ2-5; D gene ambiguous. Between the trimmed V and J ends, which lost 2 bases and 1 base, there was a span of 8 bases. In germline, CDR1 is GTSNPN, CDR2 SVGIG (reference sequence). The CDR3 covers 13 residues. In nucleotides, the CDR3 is TGTGCCTGGAGTAGGAACAGCCAAGAGACCCAGTACTTC. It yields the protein CAWSRNSQETQYF. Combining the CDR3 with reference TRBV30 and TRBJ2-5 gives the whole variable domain SQTIHQWPATLVQPVGSPLSLECTVEGTSNPNLYWYRQAAGRGLQLLFYSVGIGQISSEVPQNLSASRPQDRQFILSSKKLLLSDSGFYLCAWSRNSQETQYFGPGTRLLVL.

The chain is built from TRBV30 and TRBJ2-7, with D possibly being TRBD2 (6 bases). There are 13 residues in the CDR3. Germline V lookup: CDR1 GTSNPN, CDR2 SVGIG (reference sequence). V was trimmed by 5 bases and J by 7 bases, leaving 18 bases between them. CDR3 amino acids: CAWALGTGREQYF. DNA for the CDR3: TGTGCCTGGGCCCTTGGGACTGGTAGAGAGCAGTACTTC.

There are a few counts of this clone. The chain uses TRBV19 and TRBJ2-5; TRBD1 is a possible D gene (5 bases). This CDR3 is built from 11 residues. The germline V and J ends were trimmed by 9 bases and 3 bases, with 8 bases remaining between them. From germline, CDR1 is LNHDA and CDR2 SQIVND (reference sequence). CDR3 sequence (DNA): TGTGCCAGCAGCAGGGAAGAGACCCAGTACTTC. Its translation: CASSREETQYF.

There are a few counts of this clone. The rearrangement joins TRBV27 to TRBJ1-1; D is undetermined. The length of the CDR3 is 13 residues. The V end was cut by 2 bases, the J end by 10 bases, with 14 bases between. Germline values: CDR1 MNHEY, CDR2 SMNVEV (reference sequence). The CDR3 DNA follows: TGTGCCAGCAGTTTAATCCCCGGGGTAGCAGCTTTCTTT. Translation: CASSLIPGVAAFF.

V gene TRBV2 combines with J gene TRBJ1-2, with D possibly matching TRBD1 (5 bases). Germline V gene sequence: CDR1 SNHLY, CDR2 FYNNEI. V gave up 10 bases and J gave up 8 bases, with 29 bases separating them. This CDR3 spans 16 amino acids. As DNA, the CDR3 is TGTGCCACCCGCCCCAGGGCGTCCTCGCTGAGTATGGGCTACACCTTC. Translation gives CATRPRASSLSMGYTF. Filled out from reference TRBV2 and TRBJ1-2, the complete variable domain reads EPEVTQTPSHQVTQMGQEVILRCVPISNHLYFYWYRQILGQKVEFLVSFYNNEISEKSEIFDDQFSVERPDGSNFTLKIRSTKLEDSAMYFCATRPRASSLSMGYTFGSGTRLTVV.

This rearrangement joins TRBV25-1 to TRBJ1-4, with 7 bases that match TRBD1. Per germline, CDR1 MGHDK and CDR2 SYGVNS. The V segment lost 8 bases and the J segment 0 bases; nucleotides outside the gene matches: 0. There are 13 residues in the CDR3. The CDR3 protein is CASGTATNEKLFF. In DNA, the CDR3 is TGTGCCAGCGGGACAGCAACTAATGAAAAACTGTTTTTT.

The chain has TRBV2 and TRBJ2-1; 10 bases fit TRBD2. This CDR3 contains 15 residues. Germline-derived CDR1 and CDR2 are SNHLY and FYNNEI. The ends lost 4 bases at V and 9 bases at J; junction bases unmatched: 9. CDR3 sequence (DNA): TGTGCCAGCAGTGCGGTTCTAGCGGGAGAGGGTGAGCAGTTCTTC. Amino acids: CASSAVLAGEGEQFF. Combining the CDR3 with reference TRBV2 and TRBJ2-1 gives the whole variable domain EPEVTQTPSHQVTQMGQEVILRCVPISNHLYFYWYRQILGQKVEFLVSFYNNEISEKSEIFDDQFSVERPDGSNFTLKIRSTKLEDSAMYFCASSAVLAGEGEQFFGPGTRLTVL.

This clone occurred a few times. The CDR3 nucleotides read TGTGCCTGGAGTAGACTGGCGGGTGGAAACACCATATATTTT. Translation: CAWSRLAGGNTIYF. The rearrangement uses TRBV30 and TRBJ1-3; D call uncertain. The CDR3 covers 14 residues. Trimming removed 2 bases at V and 3 bases at J, with 11 bases between. Germline V gene sequence: CDR1 GTSNPN, CDR2 SVGIG (reference sequence).

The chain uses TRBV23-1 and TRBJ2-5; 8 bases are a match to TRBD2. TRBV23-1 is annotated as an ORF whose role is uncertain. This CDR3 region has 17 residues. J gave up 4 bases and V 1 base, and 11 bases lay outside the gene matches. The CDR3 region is CASSQFAGGAEGETQYF. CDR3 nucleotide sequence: TGCGCCAGCAGTCAATTCGCGGGGGGCGCAGAGGGAGAGACCCAGTACTTC.

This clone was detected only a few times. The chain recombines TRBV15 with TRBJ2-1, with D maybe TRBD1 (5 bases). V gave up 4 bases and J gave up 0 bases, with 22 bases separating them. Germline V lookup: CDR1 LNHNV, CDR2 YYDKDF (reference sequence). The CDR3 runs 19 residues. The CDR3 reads CATSNWGQLHSSSYNEQFF. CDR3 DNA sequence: TGTGCCACCAGCAACTGGGGCCAACTTCACTCGAGCTCCTACAATGAGCAGTTCTTC.

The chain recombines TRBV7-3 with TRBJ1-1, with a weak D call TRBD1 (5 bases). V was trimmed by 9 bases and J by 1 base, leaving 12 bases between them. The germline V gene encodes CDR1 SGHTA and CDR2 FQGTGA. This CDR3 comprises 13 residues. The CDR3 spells CASHKGPNTEAFF. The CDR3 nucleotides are TGTGCCAGTCATAAGGGGCCGAACACTGAAGCTTTCTTT.

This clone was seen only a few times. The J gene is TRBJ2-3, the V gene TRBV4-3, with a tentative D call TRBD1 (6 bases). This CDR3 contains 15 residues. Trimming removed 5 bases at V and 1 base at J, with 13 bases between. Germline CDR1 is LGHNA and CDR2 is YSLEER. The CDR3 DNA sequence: TGCGCCAGCAGCAATTTGGACAGTCGCACAGATACGCAGTATTTT. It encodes CASSNLDSRTDTQYF.

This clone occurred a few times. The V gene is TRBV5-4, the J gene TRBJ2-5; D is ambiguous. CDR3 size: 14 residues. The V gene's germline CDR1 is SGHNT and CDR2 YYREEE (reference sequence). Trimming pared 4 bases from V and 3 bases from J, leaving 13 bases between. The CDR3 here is CASSHPSVEETQYF. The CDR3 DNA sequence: TGTGCCAGCAGCCATCCGTCGGTGGAAGAGACCCAGTACTTC. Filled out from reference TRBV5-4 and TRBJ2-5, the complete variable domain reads ETGVTQSPTHLIKTRGQQVTLRCSSQSGHNTVSWYQQALGQGPQFIFQYYREEENGRGNFPPRFSGLQFPNYSSELNVNALELDDSALYLCASSHPSVEETQYFGPGTRLLVL.

CDR3 amino acids: CASSFGTVKVQETQYF. The CDR3 nucleotides are TGTGCCAGCAGTTTTGGGACAGTAAAAGTTCAAGAGACCCAGTACTTC. The V and J genes are TRBV28 and TRBJ2-5; 7 nucleotides line up with TRBD1. V lost 3 bases, J lost 2 bases, and 9 bases stayed unmatched. In germline, CDR1 is MDHEN, CDR2 SYDVKM. The CDR3 contains 16 residues.

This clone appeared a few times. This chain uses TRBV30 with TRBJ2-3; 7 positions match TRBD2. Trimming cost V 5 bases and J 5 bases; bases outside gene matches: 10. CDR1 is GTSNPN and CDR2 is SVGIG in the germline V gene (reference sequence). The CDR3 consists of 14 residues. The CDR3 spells CAWDHGLEGDTQYF. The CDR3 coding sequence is TGTGCCTGGGATCACGGACTAGAAGGAGATACGCAGTATTTT. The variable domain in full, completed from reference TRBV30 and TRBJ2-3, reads SQTIHQWPATLVQPVGSPLSLECTVEGTSNPNLYWYRQAAGRGLQLLFYSVGIGQISSEVPQNLSASRPQDRQFILSSKKLLLSDSGFYLCAWDHGLEGDTQYFGPGTRLTVL.